The 8 T cell receptor beta chains listed next were all sequenced from one sample in a study of tumor and adjacent non-tumor tissue in lung cancer (dated by TCRdb to 2017 to 2018). The library was built by means of multiplex PCR. Sequencing relied on an Illumina HiSeq 2500. TCRbeta libraries were constructed through three rounds of nested PCR with primers (Table S4) according to protocols modified from ARM-PCR. TCRdb handled the public reads itself, with Q25 trimming in fastp and clone calling in MiXCR, and kept productive beta chains. Each entry is one CDR3 protein sequence, shown with its most common DNA and genes. The sample table records about 75,000 distinct CDR3 sequences; about two thirds of these occur just once. The biggest ten clones account for around a quarter of the sample. Bulk unsorted tissue served as the source for RNA extraction, and RNA quality was assessed using a NanoDrop ND-1000 and an Agilent 2100. Distant non-tumor tissue taken more than 3 cm from the tumor edge was used as the normal lung sample.

Sequenced sample: distant non-tumor lung tissue. These receptors all stem from a woman aged 45-65 years with non-small cell lung cancer.

With respect to this clonotype: A much larger clone sits a single nucleotide away, making a read error possible. The final CDR3 position lacks the conserved phenylalanine or tryptophan, pointing to a likely read error. The chain combines TRBV5-1 with TRBJ1-1; 7 bases are a match to TRBD1. With 5 bases clipped from V and 3 bases from J, the junction kept 7 bases outside the gene matches. Germline V CDR1 and CDR2: SGHRS, YFSETQ. The CDR3 contains 14 residues. The CDR3: CASSRSQGDTEAFL. The DNA for the CDR3 is TGCGCCAGCAGTCGAAGCCAGGGGGACACTGAAGCTTTCCTT.

This clonotype has a single count. One junction end does not reproduce the germline sequence, and a read error may be involved. The chain carries TRBV15 and TRBJ1-2; D is perhaps TRBD1 (6 bases). The CDR3 has 13 amino acids. Germline lookup yields CDR1 LNHNV and CDR2 YYDKDF (reference sequence). The CDR3, as DNA: TGTGGCACCAGCAGCGGGACATTCTATGGCTATACCTTC. Translation gives CGTSSGTFYGYTF.

Details on this clonotype: The junction departs from the called germline gene at one end, perhaps through a read error. The chain links TRBV12-3 or TRBV12-4 to TRBJ2-7; TRBD2 matches at 13 bases. The CDR3 loop spans 14 amino acids. Here the CDR3 reads CTSSRTSGGYEQYF. The DNA for the CDR3 is TGTACCAGCAGTCGGACTAGCGGGGGCTACGAGCAGTACTTC.

This clonotype has a handful of counts. The J gene is TRBJ1-4, the V gene TRBV7-9; TRBD1 aligns across 8 bases. The V gene's germline CDR1 is SEHNR and CDR2 FQNEAQ (reference sequence). The CDR3 length is 15 residues. With 1 base clipped from V and 7 bases from J, the junction kept 5 bases outside the gene matches. The chain's CDR3 is CASSLVQGAGEKLFF. The CDR3 DNA sequence: TGTGCCAGCAGCTTAGTGCAGGGGGCAGGTGAAAAACTGTTTTTT.

The genes are TRBV24-1 and TRBJ1-4; 7 nucleotides align to TRBD1. Germline-derived CDR1 and CDR2 are KGHDR and SFDVKD. Trimming removed 3 bases from V and 0 bases from J; junction bases left unmatched: 12. This CDR3 has 19 residues. The chain's CDR3 is CATSDADRPRGATNEKLFF. The CDR3 DNA is TGTGCCACCAGTGATGCGGACAGGCCGAGGGGGGCAACTAATGAAAAACTGTTTTTT.

Turning to this clonotype: A junction end diverges from the germline sequence, so it may reflect a read error. The chain uses TRBV11-2 and TRBJ2-7; the match to TRBD2 covers 7 bases. CDR1 and CDR2 from the germline V gene are SGHAT and FQNNGV. This CDR3 comprises 16 residues. CDR3 in amino acids: CASSPSSSGVPYEHYF. The DNA of the CDR3 is TGTGCCAGCAGCCCCTCTTCTAGCGGAGTCCCCTACGAGCACTACTTC.

With regard to this clonotype: One end of the junction does not line up with germline, which may come from a read error. The chain links TRBV6-2 or TRBV6-3 to TRBJ1-5; tentatively, D is TRBD1 (6 bases). There are 14 residues in the CDR3. Germline V gene sequence: CDR1 MNHEY, CDR2 SVGEGT. The CDR3 region is CASKPGGANQAQHF. In DNA form, the CDR3 reads TGTGCCAGCAAACCGGGGGGCGCCAATCAGGCCCAACATTTT.

A remark on this clonotype: One junction end disagrees with the germline gene, perhaps due to a read error. The V and J genes are TRBV20-1 and TRBJ2-1, with 14 bases fitting TRBD2. This CDR3 has 16 residues. Germline V lookup: CDR1 DFQATT, CDR2 SNEGSKA (reference sequence). The CDR3 loop reads CNAIGTSGSSRNEQFF. The CDR3 DNA reads as TGCAATGCTATCGGGACTAGCGGGAGCTCTCGTAATGAGCAGTTCTTC.